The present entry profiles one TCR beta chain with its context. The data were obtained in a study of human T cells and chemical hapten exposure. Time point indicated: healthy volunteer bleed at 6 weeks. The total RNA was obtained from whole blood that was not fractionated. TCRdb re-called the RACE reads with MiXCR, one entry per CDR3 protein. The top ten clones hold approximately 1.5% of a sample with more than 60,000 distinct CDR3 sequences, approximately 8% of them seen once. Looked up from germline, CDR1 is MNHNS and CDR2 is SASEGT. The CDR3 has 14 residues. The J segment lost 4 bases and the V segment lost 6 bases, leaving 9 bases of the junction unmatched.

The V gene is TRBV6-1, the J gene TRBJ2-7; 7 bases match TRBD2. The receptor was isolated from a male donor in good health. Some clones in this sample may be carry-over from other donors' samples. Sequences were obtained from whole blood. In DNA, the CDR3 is TGTGCCAGCAGAACCAGCGGGACCTTTTACGAGCAGTACTTC. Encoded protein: CASRTSGTFYEQYF.